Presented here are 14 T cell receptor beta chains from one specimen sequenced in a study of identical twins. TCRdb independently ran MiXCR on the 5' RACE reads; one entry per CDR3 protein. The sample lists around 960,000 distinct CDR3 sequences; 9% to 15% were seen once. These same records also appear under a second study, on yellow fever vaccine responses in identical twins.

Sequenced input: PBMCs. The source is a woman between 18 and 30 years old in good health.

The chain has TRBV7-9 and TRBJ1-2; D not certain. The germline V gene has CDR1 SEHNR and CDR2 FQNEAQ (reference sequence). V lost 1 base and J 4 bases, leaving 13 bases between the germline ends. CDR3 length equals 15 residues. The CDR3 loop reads CASSLEIPLRYGYTF. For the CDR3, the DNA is TGTGCCAGCAGCTTAGAAATACCTCTCCGCTATGGCTACACCTTC.

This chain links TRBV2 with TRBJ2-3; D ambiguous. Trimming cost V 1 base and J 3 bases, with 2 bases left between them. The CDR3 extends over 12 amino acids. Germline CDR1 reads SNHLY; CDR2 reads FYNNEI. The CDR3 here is CASSEETDTQYF. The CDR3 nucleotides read TGTGCCAGCAGTGAAGAAACAGATACGCAGTATTTT.

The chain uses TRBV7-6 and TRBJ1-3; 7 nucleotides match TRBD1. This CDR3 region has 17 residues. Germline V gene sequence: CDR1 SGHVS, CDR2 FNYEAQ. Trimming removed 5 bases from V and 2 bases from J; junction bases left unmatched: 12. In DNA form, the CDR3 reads TGTGCCAGCAGCCTTGGACAGGCAAGATCAACTGGAAACACCATATATTTT. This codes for CASSLGQARSTGNTIYF.

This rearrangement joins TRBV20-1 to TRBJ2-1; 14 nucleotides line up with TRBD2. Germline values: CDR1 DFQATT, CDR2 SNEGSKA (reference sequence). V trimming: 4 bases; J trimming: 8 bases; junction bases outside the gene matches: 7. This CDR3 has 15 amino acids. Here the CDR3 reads CSATGLAGAGDEQFF. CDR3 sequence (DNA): TGCAGTGCTACGGGACTAGCGGGAGCGGGGGATGAGCAGTTCTTC.

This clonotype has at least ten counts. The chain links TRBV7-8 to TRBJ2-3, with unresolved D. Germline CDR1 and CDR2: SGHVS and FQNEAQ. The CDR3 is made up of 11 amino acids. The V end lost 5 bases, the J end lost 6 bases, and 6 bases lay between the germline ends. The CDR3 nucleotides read TGTGCCAGCAGCCCCATGGATACGCAGTATTTT. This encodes CASSPMDTQYF.

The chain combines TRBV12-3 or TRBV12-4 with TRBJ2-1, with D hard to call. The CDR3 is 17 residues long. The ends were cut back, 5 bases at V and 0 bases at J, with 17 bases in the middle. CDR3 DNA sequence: TGTGCCAGCAGTCCGTCCGTGGAGCGAAGCTCCTACAATGAGCAGTTCTTC. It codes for CASSPSVERSSYNEQFF.

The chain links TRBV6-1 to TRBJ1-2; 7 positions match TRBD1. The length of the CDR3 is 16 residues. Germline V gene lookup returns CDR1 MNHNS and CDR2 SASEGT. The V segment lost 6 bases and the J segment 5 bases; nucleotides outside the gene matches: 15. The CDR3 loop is CASSEERDSLKYGYTF. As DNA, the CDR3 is TGTGCCAGCAGCGAGGAAAGGGACAGCCTAAAATATGGCTACACCTTC.

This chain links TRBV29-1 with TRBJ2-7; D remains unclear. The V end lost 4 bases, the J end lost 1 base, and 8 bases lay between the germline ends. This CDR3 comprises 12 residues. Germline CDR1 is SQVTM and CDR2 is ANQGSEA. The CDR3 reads CSVGSSSYEQYF. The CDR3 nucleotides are TGCAGCGTTGGGTCCAGTTCCTACGAGCAGTACTTC.

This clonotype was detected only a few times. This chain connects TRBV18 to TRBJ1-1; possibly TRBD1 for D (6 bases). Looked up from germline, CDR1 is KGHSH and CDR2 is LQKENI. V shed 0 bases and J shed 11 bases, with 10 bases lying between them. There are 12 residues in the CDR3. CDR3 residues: CASSPPQGWAFF. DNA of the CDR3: TGTGCCAGCTCACCACCGCAGGGGTGGGCTTTCTTT.

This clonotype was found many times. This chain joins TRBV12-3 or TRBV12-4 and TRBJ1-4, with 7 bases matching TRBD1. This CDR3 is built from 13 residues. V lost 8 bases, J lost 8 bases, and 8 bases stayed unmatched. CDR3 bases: TGTGCCAGCCTCAATCAGGGGGAGGAAAAACTGTTTTTT. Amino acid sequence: CASLNQGEEKLFF.

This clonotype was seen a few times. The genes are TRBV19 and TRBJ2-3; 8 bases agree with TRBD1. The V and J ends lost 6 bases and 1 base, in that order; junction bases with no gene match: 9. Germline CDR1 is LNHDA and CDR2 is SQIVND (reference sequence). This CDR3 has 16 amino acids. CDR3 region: CASRDQGARGTDTQYF. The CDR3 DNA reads TGTGCCAGTAGGGACCAGGGGGCGCGGGGCACAGATACGCAGTATTTT.

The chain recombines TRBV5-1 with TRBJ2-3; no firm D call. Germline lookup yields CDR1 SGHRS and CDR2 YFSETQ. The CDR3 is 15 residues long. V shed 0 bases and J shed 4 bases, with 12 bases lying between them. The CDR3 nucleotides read TGCGCCAGCAGCTTGGGAGGCGTCGCCCCAGATACGCAGTATTTT. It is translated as CASSLGGVAPDTQYF.

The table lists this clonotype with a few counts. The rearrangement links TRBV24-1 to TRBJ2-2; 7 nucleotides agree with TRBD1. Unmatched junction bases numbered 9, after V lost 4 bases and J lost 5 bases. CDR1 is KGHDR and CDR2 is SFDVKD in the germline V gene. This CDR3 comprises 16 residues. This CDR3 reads CATSDPDRVETGELFF. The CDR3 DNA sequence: TGTGCCACCAGTGACCCTGACAGGGTCGAAACCGGGGAGCTGTTTTTT.

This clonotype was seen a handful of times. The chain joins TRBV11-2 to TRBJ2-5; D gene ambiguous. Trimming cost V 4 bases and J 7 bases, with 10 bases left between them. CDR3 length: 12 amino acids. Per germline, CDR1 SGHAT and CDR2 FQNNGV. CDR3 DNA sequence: TGTGCCAGCAGCTCTTTGATCGGGACCCAGTACTTC. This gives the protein CASSSLIGTQYF.